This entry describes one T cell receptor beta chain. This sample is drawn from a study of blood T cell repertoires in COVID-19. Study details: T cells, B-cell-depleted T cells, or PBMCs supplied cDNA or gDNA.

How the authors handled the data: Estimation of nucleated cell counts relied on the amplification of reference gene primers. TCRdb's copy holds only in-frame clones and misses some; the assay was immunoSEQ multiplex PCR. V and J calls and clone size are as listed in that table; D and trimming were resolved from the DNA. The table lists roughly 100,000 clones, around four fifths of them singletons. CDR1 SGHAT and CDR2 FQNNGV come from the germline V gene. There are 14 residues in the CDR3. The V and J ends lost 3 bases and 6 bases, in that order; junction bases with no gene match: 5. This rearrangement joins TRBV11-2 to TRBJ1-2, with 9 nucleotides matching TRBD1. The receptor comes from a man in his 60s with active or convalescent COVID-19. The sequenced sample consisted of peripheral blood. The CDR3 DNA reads TGTGCCAGCAGCTTGACGGACAGGGGAGATGGCTACACCTTC. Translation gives CASSLTDRGDGYTF.